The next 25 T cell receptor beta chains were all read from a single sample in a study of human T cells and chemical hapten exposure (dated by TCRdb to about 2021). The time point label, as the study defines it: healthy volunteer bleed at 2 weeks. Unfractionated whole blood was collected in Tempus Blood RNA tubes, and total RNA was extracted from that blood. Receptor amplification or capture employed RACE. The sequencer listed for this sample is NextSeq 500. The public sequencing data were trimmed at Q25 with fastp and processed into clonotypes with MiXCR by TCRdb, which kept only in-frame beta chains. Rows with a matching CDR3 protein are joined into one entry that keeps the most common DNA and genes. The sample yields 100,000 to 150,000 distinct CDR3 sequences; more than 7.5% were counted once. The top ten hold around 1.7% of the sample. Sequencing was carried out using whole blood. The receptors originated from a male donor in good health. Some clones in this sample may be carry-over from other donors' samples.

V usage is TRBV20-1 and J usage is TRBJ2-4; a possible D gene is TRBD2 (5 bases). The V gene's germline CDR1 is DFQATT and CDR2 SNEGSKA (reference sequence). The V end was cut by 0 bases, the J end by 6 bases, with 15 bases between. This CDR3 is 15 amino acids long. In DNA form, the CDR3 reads TGCAGTGCTAGAGATCTTTCTAGCCCGGCAAACATTCAGTACTTC. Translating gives CSARDLSSPANIQYF.

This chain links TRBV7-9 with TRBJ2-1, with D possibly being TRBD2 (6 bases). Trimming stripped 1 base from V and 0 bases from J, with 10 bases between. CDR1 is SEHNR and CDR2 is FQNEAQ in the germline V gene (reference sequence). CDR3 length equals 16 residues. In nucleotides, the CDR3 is TGTGCCAGCAGCTTAGTTTTCGGGAGCTCCTACAATGAGCAGTTCTTC. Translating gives CASSLVFGSSYNEQFF.

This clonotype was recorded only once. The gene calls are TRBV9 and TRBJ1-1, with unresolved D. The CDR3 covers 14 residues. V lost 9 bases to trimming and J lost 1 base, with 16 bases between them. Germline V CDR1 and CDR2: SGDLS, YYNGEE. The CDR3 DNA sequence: TGTGCCACCAGAAGGGCAGGAAAGAACACTGAAGCTTTCTTT. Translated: CATRRAGKNTEAFF.

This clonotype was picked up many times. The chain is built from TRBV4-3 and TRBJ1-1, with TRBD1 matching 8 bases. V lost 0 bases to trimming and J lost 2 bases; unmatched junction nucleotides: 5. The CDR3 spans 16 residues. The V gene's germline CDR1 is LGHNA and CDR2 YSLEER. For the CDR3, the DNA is TGCGCCAGCAGCCAAGATTTGGGACAGGAAAACACTGAAGCTTTCTTT. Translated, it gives CASSQDLGQENTEAFF.

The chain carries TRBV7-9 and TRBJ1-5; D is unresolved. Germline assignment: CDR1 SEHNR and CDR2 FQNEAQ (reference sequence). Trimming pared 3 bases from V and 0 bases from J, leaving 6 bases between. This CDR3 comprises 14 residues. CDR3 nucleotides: TGTGCCAGCAGCTTTGCAAGTAGCAATCAGCCCCAGCATTTT. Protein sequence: CASSFASSNQPQHF.

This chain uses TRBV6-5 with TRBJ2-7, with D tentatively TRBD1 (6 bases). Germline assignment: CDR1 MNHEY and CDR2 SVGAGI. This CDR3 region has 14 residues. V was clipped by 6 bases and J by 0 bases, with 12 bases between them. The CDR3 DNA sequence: TGTGCCAGCAGAACCGGGACACCCTCCTACGAGCAGTACTTC. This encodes CASRTGTPSYEQYF.

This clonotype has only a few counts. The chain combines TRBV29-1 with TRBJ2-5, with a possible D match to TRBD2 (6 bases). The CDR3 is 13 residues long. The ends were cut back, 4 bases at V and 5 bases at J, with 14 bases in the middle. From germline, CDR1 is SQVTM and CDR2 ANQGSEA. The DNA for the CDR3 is TGCAGCGTTGGGGGCGGGGTAGGGGAGACCCAGTACTTC. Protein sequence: CSVGGGVGETQYF.

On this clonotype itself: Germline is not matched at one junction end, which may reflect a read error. The CDR3 DNA follows: TGTGCCAGCGGCTTCCGGACTAGCGGAGGTGAGCAGTACTTC. This encodes CASGFRTSGGEQYF. This chain uses TRBV5-6 with TRBJ2-7; 10 positions match TRBD2. This CDR3 is built from 14 residues. Germline values: CDR1 SGHDT, CDR2 YYEEEE.

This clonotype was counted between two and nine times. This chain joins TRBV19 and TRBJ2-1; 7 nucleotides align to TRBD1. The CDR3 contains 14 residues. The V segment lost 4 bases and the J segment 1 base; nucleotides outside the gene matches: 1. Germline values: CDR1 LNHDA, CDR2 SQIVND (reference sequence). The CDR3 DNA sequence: TGTGCCAGTAGTAGGACAGGTTCCTACAATGAGCAGTTCTTC. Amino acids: CASSRTGSYNEQFF.

CDR3 loop: CASSFQGGNTIYF. The CDR3 coding sequence is TGCGCCAGCAGCTTCCAGGGGGGAAACACCATATATTTT. The V call is TRBV4-1, the J call TRBJ1-3; maybe TRBD1 (6 bases). This CDR3 is 13 amino acids long. Germline CDR1 reads MGHRA; CDR2 reads YSYEKL. The V gene lost 5 bases and the J gene lost 4 bases, with 9 bases spanning the gap.

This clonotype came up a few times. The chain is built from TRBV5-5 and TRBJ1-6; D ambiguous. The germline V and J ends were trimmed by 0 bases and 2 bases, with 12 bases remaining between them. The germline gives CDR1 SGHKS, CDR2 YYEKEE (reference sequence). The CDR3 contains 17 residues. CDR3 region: CASSLGRVMAYNSPLHF. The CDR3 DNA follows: TGTGCCAGCAGCTTGGGAAGGGTGATGGCCTATAATTCACCCCTCCACTTT. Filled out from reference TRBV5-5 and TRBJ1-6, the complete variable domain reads DAGVTQSPTHLIKTRGQQVTLRCSPISGHKSVSWYQQVLGQGPQFIFQYYEKEERGRGNFPDRFSARQFPNYSSELNVNALLLGDSALYLCASSLGRVMAYNSPLHFGNGTRLTVT.

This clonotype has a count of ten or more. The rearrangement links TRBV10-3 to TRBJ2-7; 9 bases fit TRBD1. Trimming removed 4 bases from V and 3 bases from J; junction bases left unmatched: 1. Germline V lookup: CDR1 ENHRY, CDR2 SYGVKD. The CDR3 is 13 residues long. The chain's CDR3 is CAISGQGVYEQYF. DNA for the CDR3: TGTGCCATCAGTGGACAGGGGGTCTACGAGCAGTACTTC.

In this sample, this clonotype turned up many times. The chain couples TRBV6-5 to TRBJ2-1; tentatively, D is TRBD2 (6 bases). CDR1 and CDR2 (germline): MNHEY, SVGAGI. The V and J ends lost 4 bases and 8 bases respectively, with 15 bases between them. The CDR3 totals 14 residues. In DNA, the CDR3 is TGTGCCAGCAGTTTGACTAGATCATCCGATGAGCAGTTCTTC. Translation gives CASSLTRSSDEQFF.

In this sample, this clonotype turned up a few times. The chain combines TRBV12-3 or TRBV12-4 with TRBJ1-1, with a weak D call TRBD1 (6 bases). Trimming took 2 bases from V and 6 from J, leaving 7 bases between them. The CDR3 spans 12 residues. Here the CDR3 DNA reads TGTGCCAGCAGTTTACCAGGGGCTGAAGCTTTCTTT. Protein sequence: CASSLPGAEAFF.

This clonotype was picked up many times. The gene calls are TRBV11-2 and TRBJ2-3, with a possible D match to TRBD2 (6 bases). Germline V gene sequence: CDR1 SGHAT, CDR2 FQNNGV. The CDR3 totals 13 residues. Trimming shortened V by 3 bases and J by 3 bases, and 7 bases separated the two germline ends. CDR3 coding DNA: TGTGCCAGCAGCTTGGCGGGGACAGATACGCAGTATTTT. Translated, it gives CASSLAGTDTQYF.

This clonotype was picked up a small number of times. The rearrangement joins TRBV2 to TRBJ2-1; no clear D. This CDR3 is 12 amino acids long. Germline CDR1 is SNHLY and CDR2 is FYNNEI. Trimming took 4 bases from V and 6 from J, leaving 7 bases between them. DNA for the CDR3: TGTGCCAGCAGTGGTGCCTCCAATGAGCAGTTCTTC. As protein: CASSGASNEQFF.

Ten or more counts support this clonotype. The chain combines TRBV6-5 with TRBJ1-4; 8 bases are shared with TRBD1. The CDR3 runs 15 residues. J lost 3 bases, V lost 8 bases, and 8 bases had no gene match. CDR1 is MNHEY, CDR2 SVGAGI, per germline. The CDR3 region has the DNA TGTGCCAGCCAAACGGGGGGACAGGCTAATGAAAAACTGTTTTTT. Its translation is CASQTGGQANEKLFF.

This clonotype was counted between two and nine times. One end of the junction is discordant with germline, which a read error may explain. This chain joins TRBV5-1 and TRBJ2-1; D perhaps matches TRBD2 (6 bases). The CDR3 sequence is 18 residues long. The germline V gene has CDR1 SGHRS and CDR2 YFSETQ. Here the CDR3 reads CVSSLAPQLALAYNEQFF. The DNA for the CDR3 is TGCGTCAGCAGCTTGGCCCCCCAACTAGCTTTAGCCTACAATGAGCAGTTCTTC. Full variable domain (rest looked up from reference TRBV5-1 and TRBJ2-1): KAGVTQTPRYLIKTRGQQVTLSCSPISGHRSVSWYQQTPGQGLQFLFEYFSETQRNKGNFPGRFSGRQFSNSRSEMNVSTLELGDSALYLCVSSLAPQLALAYNEQFFGPGTRLTVL.

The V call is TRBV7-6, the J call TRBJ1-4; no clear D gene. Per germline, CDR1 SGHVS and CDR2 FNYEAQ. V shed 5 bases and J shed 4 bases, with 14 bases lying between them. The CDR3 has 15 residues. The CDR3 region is CASSPASRFNEKLFF. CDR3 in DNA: TGTGCCAGCAGCCCGGCGTCAAGGTTTAATGAAAAACTGTTTTTT.

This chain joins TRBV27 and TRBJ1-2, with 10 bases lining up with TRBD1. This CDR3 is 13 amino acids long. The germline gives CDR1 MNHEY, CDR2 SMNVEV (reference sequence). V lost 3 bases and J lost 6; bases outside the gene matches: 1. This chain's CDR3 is CASSFGTGDGYTF. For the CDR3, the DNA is TGTGCCAGCAGTTTTGGGACAGGGGATGGCTACACCTTC.

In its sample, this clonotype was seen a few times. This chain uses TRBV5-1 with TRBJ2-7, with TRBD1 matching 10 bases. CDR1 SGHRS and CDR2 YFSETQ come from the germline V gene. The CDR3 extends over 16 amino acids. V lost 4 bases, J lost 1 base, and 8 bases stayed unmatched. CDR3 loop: CASSPEGQGFSYEQYF. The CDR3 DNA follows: TGCGCCAGCAGCCCAGAGGGACAGGGGTTTTCCTACGAGCAGTACTTC.

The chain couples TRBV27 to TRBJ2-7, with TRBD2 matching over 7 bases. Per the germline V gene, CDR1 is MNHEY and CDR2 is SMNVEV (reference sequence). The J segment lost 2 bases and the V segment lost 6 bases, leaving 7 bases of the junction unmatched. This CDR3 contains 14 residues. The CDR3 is CASSPSAGAYEQYF. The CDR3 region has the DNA TGTGCCAGCAGCCCATCCGCGGGAGCCTACGAGCAGTACTTC.

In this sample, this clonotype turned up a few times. CDR3 nucleotides: TGTGCCAGCAGTTTTTTGGGGCACAATCAGCCCCAGCATTTT. Translated, it gives CASSFLGHNQPQHF. V gene TRBV27 combines with J gene TRBJ1-5; D is possibly TRBD1 (5 bases). V lost 3 bases, J lost 3 bases, and 9 bases lay in between. The germline V gene encodes CDR1 MNHEY and CDR2 SMNVEV (reference sequence). This CDR3 is 14 amino acids long.

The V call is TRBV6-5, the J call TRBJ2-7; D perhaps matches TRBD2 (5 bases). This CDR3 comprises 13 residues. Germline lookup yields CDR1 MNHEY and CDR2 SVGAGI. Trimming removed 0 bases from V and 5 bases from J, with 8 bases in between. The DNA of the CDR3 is TGTGCCAGCAGTTACTCTACCGGGAACGAGCAGTACTTC. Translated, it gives CASSYSTGNEQYF.

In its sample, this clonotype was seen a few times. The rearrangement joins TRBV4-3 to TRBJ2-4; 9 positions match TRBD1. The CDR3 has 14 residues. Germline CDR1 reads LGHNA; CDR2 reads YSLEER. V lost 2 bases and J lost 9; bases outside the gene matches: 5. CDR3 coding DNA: TGCGCCAGCAGCCAACAAACAGGGGGCGGCATTCAGTACTTC. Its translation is CASSQQTGGGIQYF.